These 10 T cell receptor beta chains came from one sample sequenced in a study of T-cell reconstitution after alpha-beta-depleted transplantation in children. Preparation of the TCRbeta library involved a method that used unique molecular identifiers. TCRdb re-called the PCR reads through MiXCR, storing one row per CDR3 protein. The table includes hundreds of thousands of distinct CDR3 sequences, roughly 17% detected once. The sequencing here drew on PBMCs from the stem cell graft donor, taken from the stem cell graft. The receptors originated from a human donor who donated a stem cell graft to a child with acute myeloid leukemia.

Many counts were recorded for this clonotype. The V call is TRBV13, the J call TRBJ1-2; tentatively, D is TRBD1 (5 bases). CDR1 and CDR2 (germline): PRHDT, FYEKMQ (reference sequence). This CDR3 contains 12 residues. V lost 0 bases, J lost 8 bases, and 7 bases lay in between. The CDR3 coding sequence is TGTGCCAGCAGCTTAGGAGGGGAGGGCTACACCTTC. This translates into CASSLGGEGYTF.

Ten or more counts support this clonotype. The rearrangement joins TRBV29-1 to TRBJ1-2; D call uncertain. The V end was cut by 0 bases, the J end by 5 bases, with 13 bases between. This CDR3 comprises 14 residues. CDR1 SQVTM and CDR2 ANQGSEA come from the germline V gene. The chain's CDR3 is CSVEDTGRAYGYTF. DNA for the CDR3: TGCAGCGTTGAAGATACCGGACGGGCGTATGGCTACACCTTC.

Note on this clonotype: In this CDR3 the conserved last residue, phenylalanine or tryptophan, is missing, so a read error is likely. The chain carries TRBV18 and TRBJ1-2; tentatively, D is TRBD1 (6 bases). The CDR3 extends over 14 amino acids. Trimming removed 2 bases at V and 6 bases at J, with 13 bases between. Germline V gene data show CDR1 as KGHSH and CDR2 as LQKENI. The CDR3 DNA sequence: TGTGCCAGCTCACCAAATCAGGCAGGGGATGGCTACACCGTC. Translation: CASSPNQAGDGYTV.

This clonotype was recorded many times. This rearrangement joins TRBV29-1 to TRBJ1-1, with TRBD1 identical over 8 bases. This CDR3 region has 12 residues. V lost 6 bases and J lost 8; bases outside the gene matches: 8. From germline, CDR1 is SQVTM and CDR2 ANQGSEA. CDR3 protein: CSVMTGALEAFF. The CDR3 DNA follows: TGCAGCGTGATGACAGGGGCTTTAGAAGCTTTCTTT.

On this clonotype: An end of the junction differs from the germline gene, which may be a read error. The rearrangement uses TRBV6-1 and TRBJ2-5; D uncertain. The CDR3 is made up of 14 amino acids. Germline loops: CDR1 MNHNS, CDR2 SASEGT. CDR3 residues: CASSEAIFQEPQYF. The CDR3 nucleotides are TGTGCCAGCAGTGAAGCAATTTTCCAAGAGCCCCAGTACTTC.

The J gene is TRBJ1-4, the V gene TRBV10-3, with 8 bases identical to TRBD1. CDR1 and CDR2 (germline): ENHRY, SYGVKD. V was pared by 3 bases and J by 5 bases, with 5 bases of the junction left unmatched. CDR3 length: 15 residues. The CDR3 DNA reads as TGTGCCATCAGTGAAGGGAACAGGGGGAATGAAAAACTGTTTTTT. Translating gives CAISEGNRGNEKLFF.

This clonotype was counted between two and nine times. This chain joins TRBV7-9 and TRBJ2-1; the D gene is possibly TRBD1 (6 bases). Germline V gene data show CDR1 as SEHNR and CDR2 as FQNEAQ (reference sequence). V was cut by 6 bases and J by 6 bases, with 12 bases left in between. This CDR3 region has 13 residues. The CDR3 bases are TGTGCCAGCAGGTCCGACAGGTCCAATGAGCAGTTCTTC. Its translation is CASRSDRSNEQFF.

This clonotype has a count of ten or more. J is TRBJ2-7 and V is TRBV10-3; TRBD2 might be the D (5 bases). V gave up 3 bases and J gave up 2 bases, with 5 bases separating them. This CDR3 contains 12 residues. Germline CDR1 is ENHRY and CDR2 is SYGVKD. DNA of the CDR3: TGTGCCATCAGTGACGGGACCTACGAGCAGTACGTC. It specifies CAISDGTYEQYV.

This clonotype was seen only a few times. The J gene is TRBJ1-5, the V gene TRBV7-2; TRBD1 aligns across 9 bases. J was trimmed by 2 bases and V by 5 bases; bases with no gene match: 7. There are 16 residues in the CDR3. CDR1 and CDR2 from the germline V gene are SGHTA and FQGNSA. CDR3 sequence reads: CASSQGQGSGNQPQHF. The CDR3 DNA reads TGTGCCAGCAGCCAGGGACAGGGTAGCGGCAATCAGCCCCAGCATTTT.

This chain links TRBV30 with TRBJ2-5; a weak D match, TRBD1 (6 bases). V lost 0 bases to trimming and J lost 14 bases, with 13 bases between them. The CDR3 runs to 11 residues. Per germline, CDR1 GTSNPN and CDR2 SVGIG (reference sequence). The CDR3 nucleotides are TGTGCCTGGAGTGTAACGACAGGTCCTTACTTC. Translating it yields CAWSVTTGPYF.